This T cell receptor beta chain was recorded in a study of blood T cell repertoires in COVID-19. Study overall: There were acute and convalescent COVID-19 samples, and they came from the United States, Italy and Spain. Nucleic acid was either cDNA or gDNA, and it came from T cells, B-cell-depleted T cells, or PBMCs.

This clone has just a few counts. The CDR3 spans 13 residues. CDR1 is LGHNT and CDR2 is FRNRAP in the germline V gene. Between the trimmed V and J ends, which lost 7 bases and 3 bases, there was a span of 12 bases. Authors' methods: Estimation of nucleated cell counts relied on the amplification of reference gene primers. Using immunoSEQ multiplex PCR, the repertoire was profiled, and TCRdb retains in-frame clones only, with some absent. V and J calls and clone size come straight from that table; D and trimming were deduced from the DNA. The sample holds fewer than 250,000 clones, 75% to 90% seen once.

This receptor was taken from a young man with acute or convalescent COVID-19. Sequencing used peripheral blood. This chain links TRBV12-5 with TRBJ1-1; no reliable D call. The CDR3 loop reads CASATGVYTEAFF. CDR3 DNA: TGTGCTAGTGCGACCGGAGTTTACACTGAAGCTTTCTTT.